This is a list of T cell receptor beta chains from one sample in a study of shared clonotypes between healthy human individuals. Assay: immunoSEQ multiplex PCR; the TCRdb copy retains only in-frame clones and omits some. The table shows some 2.1 million clones, with 90% to 95% occurring only once. The specimen was naive CD8+ T cells from PBMCs. All receptors come from a man younger than 35 in good health. Some clones in this sample may be carry-over from other donors' samples. The CDR3 runs from the conserved cysteine through the conserved F or W. Fields, in order: D gene, clone size, V gene, J gene, CDR3 protein, CDR3 DNA. The D gene is left open where the match is weak. Only some rows state a clone size, as once, few, many or a class for expanded clones.

d_gene: TRBD1; abundance: NA; v_gene: TRBV29-1; j_gene: TRBJ1-1; CDR3aa: CSVESFSFGTGVYTEAFF; CDR3nt: TGCAGCGTTGAGAGTTTCAGTTTCGGGACAGGGGTGTACACTGAAGCTTTCTTT
d_gene: TRBD1; abundance: NA; v_gene: TRBV13; j_gene: TRBJ2-7; CDR3aa: CASSSEQGDPYEQYF; CDR3nt: TGTGCCAGCAGCTCCGAACAGGGGGACCCCTACGAGCAGTACTTC
d_gene: TRBD1; abundance: NA; v_gene: TRBV11-2; j_gene: TRBJ1-4; CDR3aa: CASSARDRGSGNEKLFF; CDR3nt: TGTGCCAGCAGCGCCCGGGACAGGGGCTCTGGTAATGAAAAACTGTTTTTT
d_gene: TRBD2; abundance: NA; v_gene: TRBV11-2; j_gene: TRBJ2-7; CDR3aa: CASSPTGTRTYYEQYF; CDR3nt: TGTGCCAGCAGCCCGACCGGGACTAGGACTTATTACGAGCAGTACTTC
d_gene: NA; abundance: NA; v_gene: TRBV28; j_gene: TRBJ1-1; CDR3aa: CASSLEGVTEAFF; CDR3nt: TGTGCCAGCAGTTTGGAGGGAGTCACTGAAGCTTTCTTT
d_gene: TRBD2; abundance: NA; v_gene: TRBV5-4; j_gene: TRBJ2-1; CDR3aa: CASSFIGERDFDEQFF; CDR3nt: TGTGCCAGCAGCTTCATTGGTGAGCGGGATTTCGATGAGCAGTTCTTC
d_gene: TRBD2; abundance: NA; v_gene: TRBV2; j_gene: TRBJ2-1; CDR3aa: CAAGGSLPYNEQFF; CDR3nt: TGTGCCGCGGGAGGGAGTCTACCCTACAATGAGCAGTTCTTC
d_gene: NA; abundance: NA; v_gene: TRBV9; j_gene: TRBJ2-7; CDR3aa: CASSVGGESYEQYF; CDR3nt: TGTGCCAGCAGCGTAGGCGGGGAATCCTACGAGCAGTACTTC
d_gene: NA; abundance: NA; v_gene: TRBV27; j_gene: TRBJ2-7; CDR3aa: CASSPSSGSIPYEQYF; CDR3nt: TGTGCCAGCAGTCCCTCTTCGGGTAGCATACCCTACGAGCAGTACTTC
d_gene: NA; abundance: NA; v_gene: TRBV27; j_gene: TRBJ2-1; CDR3aa: CASSSPRLDNEQFF; CDR3nt: TGTGCCAGCAGTTCCCCCCGACTAGACAATGAGCAGTTCTTC
d_gene: NA; abundance: NA; v_gene: TRBV27; j_gene: TRBJ2-1; CDR3aa: CASSFETAPYNEQFF; CDR3nt: TGTGCCAGCAGTTTCGAGACAGCTCCCTACAATGAGCAGTTCTTC
d_gene: NA; abundance: NA; v_gene: TRBV15; j_gene: TRBJ2-3; CDR3aa: CATSRDLDMGQTQYF; CDR3nt: TGTGCCACCAGCAGAGACCTAGATATGGGGCAAACGCAGTATTTT
d_gene: NA; abundance: few; v_gene: TRBV28; j_gene: TRBJ1-2; CDR3aa: CASSVPPYHGYTF; CDR3nt: TGTGCCAGCAGCGTCCCTCCCTACCATGGCTACACCTTC
d_gene: TRBD1; abundance: NA; v_gene: TRBV28; j_gene: TRBJ1-2; CDR3aa: CASSSQRQGSHGYTF; CDR3nt: TGTGCCAGCAGTTCCCAGAGACAGGGGAGCCATGGCTACACCTTC
d_gene: NA; abundance: NA; v_gene: TRBV28; j_gene: TRBJ2-4; CDR3aa: CASGRETSKNIQYF; CDR3nt: TGTGCCAGTGGACGGGAGACCTCCAAAAACATTCAGTACTTC
d_gene: TRBD1; abundance: once; v_gene: TRBV2; j_gene: TRBJ1-4; CDR3aa: CAISLTGTENEKLFF; CDR3nt: TGTGCCATCAGCTTGACCGGGACAGAGAATGAAAAACTGTTTTTT
d_gene: TRBD2; abundance: NA; v_gene: TRBV4-1; j_gene: TRBJ2-3; CDR3aa: CASSHPGTSGTDTQYF; CDR3nt: TGCGCCAGCAGCCACCCCGGGACTAGCGGCACAGATACGCAGTATTTT
d_gene: NA; abundance: NA; v_gene: TRBV27; j_gene: TRBJ2-7; CDR3aa: CASSLRGGEQYF; CDR3nt: TGTGCCAGCAGTTTGAGAGGTGGCGAGCAGTACTTC
d_gene: TRBD1; abundance: NA; v_gene: TRBV28; j_gene: TRBJ2-7; CDR3aa: CASSLGQAISYEQYF; CDR3nt: TGTGCCAGCAGTTTGGGACAGGCAATCTCCTACGAGCAGTACTTC
d_gene: NA; abundance: once; v_gene: TRBV27; j_gene: TRBJ2-1; CDR3aa: CASSLSRRQINEQFF; CDR3nt: TGTGCCAGCAGTTTAAGCAGGAGGCAAATAAATGAGCAGTTCTTC
d_gene: NA; abundance: NA; v_gene: TRBV9; j_gene: TRBJ2-3; CDR3aa: CASSVGRGGRGTDTQYF; CDR3nt: TGTGCCAGCAGCGTAGGAAGAGGGGGGCGGGGCACAGATACGCAGTATTTT
d_gene: NA; abundance: NA; v_gene: TRBV5-4; j_gene: TRBJ1-5; CDR3aa: CASSWGPPGSNQPQHF; CDR3nt: TGTGCCAGCAGCTGGGGGCCCCCCGGAAGCAATCAGCCCCAGCATTTT
d_gene: NA; abundance: NA; v_gene: TRBV21-1; j_gene: TRBJ1-5; CDR3aa: CASSKCIGNQPQHF; CDR3nt: TGTGCCAGCAGCAAATGCATAGGCAATCAGCCCCAGCATTTT
d_gene: TRBD2; abundance: NA; v_gene: TRBV10-2; j_gene: TRBJ2-3; CDR3aa: CASSGSGSGTDTQYF; CDR3nt: TGCGCCAGCAGTGGGAGCGGGAGTGGCACAGATACGCAGTATTTT
d_gene: NA; abundance: once; v_gene: TRBV2; j_gene: TRBJ2-1; CDR3aa: CASSLRPEQFF; CDR3nt: TGTGCCAGCAGTTTACGACCTGAGCAGTTCTTC
d_gene: NA; abundance: NA; v_gene: TRBV11-2; j_gene: TRBJ2-3; CDR3aa: CASSRTGSAGDTQYF; CDR3nt: TGTGCCAGCAGCCGGACTGGTTCGGCGGGAGATACGCAGTATTTT
d_gene: NA; abundance: NA; v_gene: TRBV7-9; j_gene: TRBJ2-5; CDR3aa: CASSFKEGPGETQYF; CDR3nt: TGTGCCAGCAGCTTTAAGGAGGGACCCGGGGAGACCCAGTACTTC
d_gene: NA; abundance: NA; v_gene: TRBV15; j_gene: TRBJ1-2; CDR3aa: CATSRDLRSTNYGYTF; CDR3nt: TGTGCCACCAGCAGAGATCTTCGGAGTACTAACTATGGCTACACCTTC
d_gene: NA; abundance: NA; v_gene: TRBV6-1; j_gene: TRBJ1-2; CDR3aa: CASKGRTLNYGYTF; CDR3nt: TGTGCCAGCAAGGGGCGGACACTTAACTATGGCTACACCTTC
d_gene: TRBD1; abundance: once; v_gene: TRBV2; j_gene: TRBJ1-4; CDR3aa: CASSDDGTERTYRCLFF; CDR3nt: TGTGCCAGCAGTGACGACGGGACAGAACGAACCTATCGGTGTCTGTTTTTT